Listed below are T cell receptor beta chains from one sample, sequenced in a study of regulatory T cells in long-lasting Graves disease. Each CDR3 protein is one row after TCRdb ran MiXCR on the multiplex PCR reads. In the table there are about 370,000 distinct CDR3 sequences, around 16% of which are singletons. Sequenced here: peripheral blood mononuclear cells (PBMCs), sampled at new diagnosis, from a patient treated with antithyroid drugs. The receptors here all came from a female donor with Graves disease. The CDR3 runs from the conserved cysteine through the conserved F or W. D genes are given only for firm matches. The size field is filled for only some rows; it gives once, few, many or a size class.

j_call v_call clone_size cdr3_length d_call cdr3_aa cdr3_nt
TRBJ2-2 TRBV28 many 16 TRBD1 CASSFPRGLQAGELFF TGTGCCAGCAGTTTCCCGAGGGGGCTACAAGCCGGGGAGCTGTTTTTT
TRBJ1-1 TRBV19 - 14 TRBD1 CASSNRGRRTEAFF TGTGCCAGTAGTAACAGGGGGCGCAGGACTGAAGCTTTCTTT
TRBJ1-2 TRBV15 many 12 - CATSRDLYGYTF TGTGCCACCAGCAGAGACCTATATGGCTACACCTTC
TRBJ1-2 TRBV9 many 14 - CASSDDPRPSGYTF TGTGCCAGCAGCGACGACCCACGTCCAAGTGGCTACACCTTC
TRBJ2-2 TRBV7-9 many 12 - CARPSNTGELFF TGTGCCAGACCCTCGAACACCGGGGAGCTGTTTTTT
TRBJ2-1 TRBV14 - 16 TRBD1 CASSPTGTGVYNEQFF TGTGCCAGCAGCCCTACAGGGACAGGGGTCTACAATGAGCAGTTCTTC
TRBJ1-5 TRBV12-5 few 17 - CASGLVLGQKGNQPQHF TGTGCTAGTGGTTTGGTACTTGGCCAAAAAGGGAATCAGCCCCAGCATTTT
TRBJ2-7 TRBV5-1 - 15 - CASRSRGGGPYEQYF TGCGCCAGCAGAAGTAGGGGGGGGGGCCCCTACGAGCAGTACTTC
TRBJ2-1 TRBV5-1 many 18 TRBD2 CASSLVRLAGISYNEQFF TGCGCCAGCAGCTTGGTTAGGCTAGCGGGGATCTCCTACAATGAGCAGTTCTTC
TRBJ2-1 TRBV19 - 15 - CASSIISGSYNEQFF TGTGCCAGTAGTATAATAAGCGGCTCCTACAATGAGCAGTTCTTC
TRBJ2-1 TRBV24-1 few 16 TRBD2 CATSGGGRTPYNEQFF TGTGCCACCAGTGGGGGCGGGAGGACCCCCTACAATGAGCAGTTCTTC
TRBJ1-2 TRBV9 many 19 - CASSVDKHREGALNYGYTF TGTGCCAGCAGCGTAGACAAGCACAGGGAGGGAGCCCTTAACTATGGCTACACCTTC
TRBJ2-3 TRBV28 many 14 - CASSFRGARNTQYF TGTGCCAGCAGTTTTCGAGGGGCGCGGAATACGCAGTATTTT
TRBJ1-1 TRBV29-1 many 14 - CSVEDGQENTEAFF TGCAGCGTTGAAGATGGGCAGGAGAACACTGAAGCTTTCTTT
TRBJ2-5 TRBV7-2 - 14 - CASSVVTPGRTQYF TGTGCCAGCAGCGTCGTTACCCCAGGGCGGACCCAGTACTTC
TRBJ2-3 TRBV18 - 15 TRBD2 CASSRAGGPADTQYF TGTGCCAGCTCACGTGCGGGAGGGCCCGCAGATACGCAGTATTTT
TRBJ2-3 TRBV6-1 many 16 TRBD2 CASSPKAGGGTDTQYF TGTGCCAGCAGCCCGAAAGCGGGAGGTGGGACAGATACGCAGTATTTT
TRBJ1-5 TRBV6-4 - 16 - CASNPDNLGRNQPQHF TGTGCCAGCAATCCGGACAACCTTGGAAGGAACCAGCCCCAGCATTTT
TRBJ2-5 TRBV7-3 - 14 - CASSDGRGQETQYF TGTGCCAGCAGCGACGGCAGGGGACAAGAGACCCAGTACTTC
TRBJ1-1 TRBV20-1 - 14 - CSARGSAESTEAFF TGCAGTGCTAGGGGGAGCGCGGAGAGCACTGAAGCTTTCTTT
TRBJ1-5 TRBV5-4 many 15 TRBD1 CASSIGGNSNQPQHF TGTGCCAGCAGCATAGGGGGCAATAGCAATCAGCCCCAGCATTTT
TRBJ2-3 TRBV29-1 - 12 - CSVAFSSDTQYF TGCAGCGTTGCTTTTTCCTCAGATACGCAGTATTTT
TRBJ2-1 TRBV7-9 many 15 TRBD2 CATPRASGGPLQEFF TGTGCCACCCCCCGGGCTTCGGGGGGGCCGCTTCAAGAGTTCTTC
TRBJ2-1 TRBV7-7 many 15 TRBD2 CASSLVTSGTGEQFF TGTGCCAGCAGCTTAGTAACTAGCGGTACGGGTGAGCAGTTCTTC
TRBJ1-4 TRBV2 - 13 TRBD1 CASSGTGHEKLFF TGTGCCAGCAGCGGGACAGGGCATGAAAAACTGTTTTTT
TRBJ2-7 TRBV28 few 10 - CASSRDEQYF TGTGCCAGCAGTAGGGACGAGCAGTACTTC
TRBJ2-3 TRBV9 few 17 - CASSGPAGTSIPDTQYF TGTGCCAGCAGCGGACCGGCCGGGACCTCGATACCAGATACGCAGTATTTT
TRBJ1-5 TRBV18 many 13 - CASSPEGNQPQHF TGTGCCAGCTCACCCGAAGGGAATCAGCCCCAGCATTTT
TRBJ2-3 TRBV6-2/TRBV6-3 few 18 - CASSYSGETPAGTDTQYF TGTGCCAGCAGTTACTCTGGGGAGACCCCGGCTGGCACAGATACGCAGTATTTT
TRBJ2-1 TRBV7-2 - 15 TRBD1 CACSGDGTGGNEQFF TGTGCCTGCTCTGGGGACGGGACAGGGGGCAATGAGCAGTTCTTC
TRBJ2-5 TRBV6-2/TRBV6-3 - 16 - CASSEAPGTLEETQYF TGTGCCAGCAGTGAAGCACCGGGAACCCTTGAGGAGACCCAGTACTTC
TRBJ2-1 TRBV4-1 - 13 - CASSLLDGDEQFF TGCGCCAGCAGCCTCCTGGACGGAGATGAGCAGTTCTTC
TRBJ2-2 TRBV6-1 many 17 - CASRRDRTSRSLGELFF TGTGCCAGCAGACGTGACAGGACGTCCAGGTCGTTGGGGGAGCTGTTTTTT
TRBJ2-5 TRBV2 many 14 TRBD1 CASSEGTGAETQYF TGTGCCAGCAGTGAAGGGACAGGGGCAGAGACCCAGTACTTC
TRBJ2-1 TRBV20-1 - 16 - CSAREVALSSYNEQFF TGCAGTGCTAGAGAGGTAGCGCTGAGCTCCTACAATGAGCAGTTCTTC
TRBJ2-7 TRBV20-1 many 17 TRBD1 CSAETLDRGLRTYEQYF TGCAGTGCTGAAACCCTTGACAGGGGGCTACGTACCTACGAGCAGTACTTC
TRBJ1-1 TRBV7-2 many 15 - CASSFHSRANTEAFF TGTGCCAGCAGCTTCCATTCCCGAGCGAACACTGAAGCTTTCTTT
TRBJ2-7 TRBV29-1 many 13 - CSVEHQGLHEQYF TGCAGCGTTGAACACCAGGGATTGCACGAGCAGTACTTC
TRBJ2-1 TRBV12-3/TRBV12-4 many 13 TRBD1 CASSLGAGGEQFF TGTGCCAGCAGTTTAGGGGCAGGGGGTGAGCAGTTCTTC
TRBJ1-1 TRBV27 many 16 - CASSLDSQLWSTEAFF TGTGCCAGCAGTCTCGACAGCCAACTCTGGAGCACTGAAGCTTTCTTT
TRBJ2-7 TRBV12-5 many 15 TRBD1 CASGLWGTGPSEQYF TGTGCTAGTGGTTTGTGGGGGACAGGGCCCTCAGAGCAGTACTTC
TRBJ2-1 TRBV28 many 15 - CASSSPNYSYNEQFF TGTGCCAGCAGTTCCCCTAACTACTCCTACAATGAGCAGTTCTTC
TRBJ2-3 TRBV6-1 - 12 - CAHSTATDTQYF TGTGCCCATAGCACCGCCACAGATACGCAGTATTTT
TRBJ1-2 TRBV28 many 17 - CASSLSAGMSGPYGYTF TGTGCCAGCAGTTTATCCGCCGGTATGTCCGGCCCCTATGGCTACACCTTC
TRBJ2-1 TRBV6-5 - 12 - CASSYGGNEQFF TGTGCCAGCAGTTACGGAGGCAATGAGCAGTTCTTC
TRBJ1-5 TRBV12-3/TRBV12-4 - 13 - CASSFKWRQPQHF TGTGCCAGCAGTTTTAAGTGGAGGCAGCCCCAGCATTTT